This passage covers 9 T cell receptor beta chains from one sample sequenced in a study of Graves' ophthalmopathy and Graves' hyperthyroidism. The authors amplified TCR beta CDR3 regions from RNA transcripts. An opening RT-PCR round employed HTBI primers and preceded a second-round multiplex PCR. TCRdb re-derived calls from the multiplex PCR reads in MiXCR, one entry per CDR3 protein. In the table there are about 620,000 distinct CDR3 sequences, roughly 20% of which are singletons. What was sequenced was peripheral blood. Every receptor here comes from a woman aged 18-30 years with stable Graves' hyperthyroidism. Some clones in this sample may be carry-over from other donors' samples.

The genes are TRBV24-1 and TRBJ2-5; D gene unclear. V lost 4 bases and J 3 bases, leaving 11 bases between the germline ends. The CDR3 covers 14 residues. Germline CDR1 and CDR2: KGHDR and SFDVKD. Here the CDR3 DNA reads TGTGCCACCAGTGAACCTGACCAGGAAGAGACCCAGTACTTC. Translated, it gives CATSEPDQEETQYF.

The chain employs TRBV12-3 or TRBV12-4 and TRBJ1-1; unclear D gene. V was pared by 7 bases and J by 2 bases, with 17 bases between. The length of the CDR3 is 15 residues. The CDR3 sequence: CASKPGLNPNTEAFF. The CDR3, as DNA: TGTGCCAGCAAACCAGGACTTAATCCCAACACTGAAGCTTTCTTT.

The table lists this clonotype with a few counts. V is TRBV11-2 and J is TRBJ2-7; D is unclear. Between the trimmed V and J ends, which lost 5 bases and 4 bases, there was a span of 12 bases. CDR3 size: 13 residues. Germline CDR1 is SGHAT and CDR2 is FQNNGV. CDR3 sequence reads: CASSPTRKYEQYF. The CDR3 coding sequence is TGTGCCAGCAGCCCCACGAGAAAATACGAGCAGTACTTC.

This clonotype was seen repeatedly, ten times or more. J is TRBJ1-2 and V is TRBV7-9; perhaps TRBD1 as D (5 bases). V was shortened by 0 bases and J by 8 bases, with 16 bases between the two germline ends. Germline loops: CDR1 SEHNR, CDR2 FQNEAQ (reference sequence). CDR3 length: 15 amino acids. CDR3 coding DNA: TGTGCCAGCAGCTTAGCCCAGCCGGGGGACGGGGGCTACACCTTC. Translated, it gives CASSLAQPGDGGYTF.

The rearrangement links TRBV11-1 to TRBJ2-2; D is ambiguous. Germline V gene lookup returns CDR1 SGHAT and CDR2 FQDESV (reference sequence). Deletions cut 5 bases from V and 0 bases from J, with 22 bases between. The CDR3 loop spans 19 amino acids. As DNA, the CDR3 is TGTGCCAGCAGCGATTCCCTTTGGAGTACGAGAACGAACACCGGGGAGCTGTTTTTT. It codes for CASSDSLWSTRTNTGELFF.

The count of this clonotype is one. This may be a read error, as it is one base from a much larger clone. The CDR3 does not close with the conserved phenylalanine or tryptophan, likely indicating a read error. The CDR3 protein is CASTGPGLGPTGELFV. In DNA form, the CDR3 reads TGTGCCAGCACTGGACCGGGACTAGGTCCCACCGGGGAGCTGTTTGTT. The chain joins TRBV11-2 to TRBJ2-2; 8 bases line up with TRBD2. The J segment lost 4 bases and the V segment lost 7 bases, leaving 11 bases of the junction unmatched. The CDR3 is 16 residues long. CDR1 is SGHAT and CDR2 is FQNNGV in the germline V gene.

This clonotype occurred a few times. The V gene is TRBV2, the J gene TRBJ1-5, with D possibly being TRBD1 (5 bases). The CDR3 runs 14 residues. Germline V CDR1 and CDR2: SNHLY, FYNNEI. The V end was cut by 6 bases, the J end by 4 bases, with 13 bases between. CDR3 DNA: TGTGCCAGCAGGGCTGACAGCCGAAATCAGCCCCAGCATTTT. It yields the protein CASRADSRNQPQHF.

This clonotype was seen at least ten times. The genes are TRBV10-3 and TRBJ2-7, with TRBD2 matching 9 bases. V dropped 0 bases and J dropped 5; count of bases not matched to a gene: 5. The CDR3 has 15 residues. CDR1 is ENHRY and CDR2 is SYGVKD in the germline V gene. CDR3 DNA: TGTGCCATCAGTGAGTCGACTAGCGGACCCCACGAGCAGTACTTC. Protein: CAISESTSGPHEQYF.

This clonotype was recorded at least ten times. The chain is built from TRBV7-9 and TRBJ1-2; unclear D gene. V lost 3 bases to trimming and J lost 7 bases, with 12 bases between them. The germline V gene encodes CDR1 SEHNR and CDR2 FQNEAQ (reference sequence). The CDR3 is made up of 13 amino acids. For the CDR3, the DNA is TGTGCCAGCAGCTTTACAGAAAGAGGTGGCTACACCTTC. Its protein is CASSFTERGGYTF.